This TCR beta chain was sequenced for a study of beta chain features in type 1 diabetes. This clone showed up just a few times. The target antigen is unknown. Study findings and constraints: A definitive answer on HLA type influencing TCRB rearrangement was not reached here. Equally in patients and controls, shorter templates might have been favored by PCR.

Expressed TCRB transcripts were sequenced because the isolated RNA had all been reverse transcribed beforehand. The assay was immunoSEQ multiplex PCR, and TCRdb's table has in-frame clones only and misses some. The data hold 860,000 or so clones, with about 17% observed a single time. What was sequenced was naive CD4+ T cells from blood. The receptor was derived from a woman between 18 and 30 years old in good health.

The CDR3 is CASSVDIGTYEQYF. In DNA form, the CDR3 reads TGTGCCAGCAGCGTAGATATAGGGACCTACGAGCAGTACTTC. The chain employs TRBV9 and TRBJ2-5; D uncertain. The end of the DNA aligns better with TRBJ2-7, so the J call may be wrong. Germline loops: CDR1 SGDLS, CDR2 YYNGEE. This CDR3 is 14 amino acids long.